This entry lists 9 T cell receptor beta chains sequenced from one sample in a study of cytomegalovirus exposure and HLA in healthy donors (TCRdb year 2017). Libraries were constructed by the immunoSEQ multiplex PCR assay. For the multiplex PCR, a mixture combining 60 forward primers for TCR Vbeta segments and 13 reverse primers for TCR Jbeta segments was used. Drawn from immuneACCESS, this table holds only the in-frame rearrangements with V and J called that TCRdb kept. Clones are partly lost; checked studies trace under half to an unresolved V gene and leave the rest unexplained. For this sample there are some 240,000 clones; 78% appear just once. The biggest ten clones account for less than 4.5% of the sample. The sample consisted of PBMCs. The receptor source for this set is a male donor in good health and CMV-seronegative.

This chain links TRBV18 with TRBJ1-5; D is uncertain. The CDR3 is 15 amino acids. Germline V CDR1 and CDR2: KGHSH, LQKENI. V gave up 5 bases and J gave up 2 bases, with 13 bases separating them. The CDR3 loop is CASSAFSVGNQPQHF. DNA of the CDR3: TGTGCCAGCTCAGCGTTTTCGGTTGGCAATCAGCCCCAGCATTTT.

This clone was observed a handful of times. The rearrangement joins TRBV4-1 to TRBJ2-2, with a possible D match to TRBD1 (5 bases). The CDR3 consists of 16 residues. The ends were cut back, 1 base at V and 5 bases at J, with 14 bases in the middle. The germline CDR1 and CDR2 sequences are MGHRA and YSYEKL. CDR3 coding DNA: TGCGCCAGCAGCCAAGTTCAAGGGGCTGAGACCGGGGAGCTGTTTTTT. Residues: CASSQVQGAETGELFF.

This clone was seen only once. V and J are TRBV2 and TRBJ2-1, with 9 positions matching TRBD2. The CDR3 length is 15 residues. Germline CDR1 is SNHLY and CDR2 is FYNNEI. V lost 6 bases, J lost 4 bases, and 7 bases stayed unmatched. The CDR3 spells CASSGTSGLYNEQFF. CDR3 bases: TGTGCCAGCAGCGGAACTAGCGGGCTATACAATGAGCAGTTCTTC.

This rearrangement joins TRBV28 to TRBJ1-5; 8 bases line up with TRBD1. After removal of 5 bases from V and 5 bases from J, the junction contained 8 bases not matched to a gene. Germline V gives CDR1 MDHEN, CDR2 SYDVKM. The CDR3 runs 15 residues. CDR3 bases: TGTGCCAGCAGTGAGCGGACAGGGCCTTATCAGCCCCAGCATTTT. Protein sequence: CASSERTGPYQPQHF.

V gene TRBV7-2 combines with J gene TRBJ2-3; 8 bases line up with TRBD2. Trimming took 1 base from V and 8 from J; bases not matched to a gene: 5. This CDR3 is 14 amino acids long. Germline V gene sequence: CDR1 SGHTA, CDR2 FQGNSA. The CDR3 region has the DNA TGTGCCAGCAGCTTAGGGCCCGCGGGGGGTACGCAGTATTTT. Its translation is CASSLGPAGGTQYF.

The chain uses TRBV5-1 and TRBJ2-3; 9 bases match TRBD2. Germline V CDR1 and CDR2: SGHRS, YFSETQ. J gave up 2 bases and V 1 base, and 2 bases lay outside the gene matches. This CDR3 is built from 15 residues. This CDR3 is CASSLRLAVTDTQYF. Here the CDR3 DNA reads TGCGCCAGCAGCTTGAGACTAGCGGTCACAGATACGCAGTATTTT.

The chain joins TRBV10-2 to TRBJ2-1; 7 bases line up with TRBD2. This CDR3 comprises 17 residues. The germline V gene encodes CDR1 WSHSY and CDR2 SAAADI. V was clipped by 4 bases and J by 0 bases; unmatched bases: 9. Here the CDR3 DNA reads TGCGCCAGCAGTGGTCCCCTCACTAGCGCCTCCTACAATGAGCAGTTCTTC. It encodes CASSGPLTSASYNEQFF.

This rearrangement joins TRBV5-1 to TRBJ2-1; 8 nucleotides agree with TRBD2. V was clipped by 4 bases and J by 10 bases; unmatched bases: 10. Per the germline V gene, CDR1 is SGHRS and CDR2 is YFSETQ. This CDR3 has 14 residues. The CDR3 nucleotides are TGCGCCAGCAGCCACCCGACTAGCGAGGTGGAGCAGTTCTTC. This translates into CASSHPTSEVEQFF.

The gene calls are TRBV25-1 and TRBJ2-3; D is possibly TRBD1 (6 bases). Germline lookup yields CDR1 MGHDK and CDR2 SYGVNS. V lost 6 bases to trimming and J lost 2 bases, with 9 bases between them. The CDR3 consists of 13 residues. The CDR3 coding sequence is TGTGCCAGCAGGGACAGATACACAGATACGCAGTATTTT. It translates to CASRDRYTDTQYF.